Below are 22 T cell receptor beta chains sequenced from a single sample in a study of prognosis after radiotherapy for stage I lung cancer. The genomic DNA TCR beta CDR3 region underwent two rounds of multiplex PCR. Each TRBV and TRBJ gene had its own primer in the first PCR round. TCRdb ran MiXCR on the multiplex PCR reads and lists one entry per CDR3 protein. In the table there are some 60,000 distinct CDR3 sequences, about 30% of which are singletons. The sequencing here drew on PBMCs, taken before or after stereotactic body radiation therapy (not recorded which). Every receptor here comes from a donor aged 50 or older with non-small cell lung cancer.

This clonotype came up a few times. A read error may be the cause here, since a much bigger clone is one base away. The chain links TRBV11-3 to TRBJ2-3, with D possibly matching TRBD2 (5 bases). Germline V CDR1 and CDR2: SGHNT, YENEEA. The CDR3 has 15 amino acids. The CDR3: CTSSRGLSGTDTQYF. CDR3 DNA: TGTACCAGCAGCCGCGGGTTATCGGGCACAGATACGCAGTATTTT.

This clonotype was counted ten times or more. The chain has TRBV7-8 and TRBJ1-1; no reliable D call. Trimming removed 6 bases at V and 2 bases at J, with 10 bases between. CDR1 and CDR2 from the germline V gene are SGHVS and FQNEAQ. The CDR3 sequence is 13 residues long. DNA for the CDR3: TGTGCCAGCAGGGGCTGGAGAAACACTGAAGCTTTCTTT. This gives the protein CASRGWRNTEAFF. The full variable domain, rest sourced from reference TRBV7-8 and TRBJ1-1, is GAGVSQSPRYKVAKRGQDVALRCDPISGHVSLFWYQQALGQGPEFLTYFQNEAQLDKSGLPSDRFFAERPEGSVSTLKIQRTQQEDSAVYLCASRGWRNTEAFFGQGTRLTVV.

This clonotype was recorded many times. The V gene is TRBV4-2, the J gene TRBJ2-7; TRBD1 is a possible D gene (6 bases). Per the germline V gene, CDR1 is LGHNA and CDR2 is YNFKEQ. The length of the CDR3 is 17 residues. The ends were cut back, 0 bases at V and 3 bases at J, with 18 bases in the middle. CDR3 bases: TGTGCCAGCAGCCAAGATTTTCGGGGACACCAACTCTACGAGCAGTACTTC. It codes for CASSQDFRGHQLYEQYF.

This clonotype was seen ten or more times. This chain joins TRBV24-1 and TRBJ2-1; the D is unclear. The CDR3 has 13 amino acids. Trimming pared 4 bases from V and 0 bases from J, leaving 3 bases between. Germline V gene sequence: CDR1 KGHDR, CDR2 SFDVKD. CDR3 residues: CATSDNSYNEQFF. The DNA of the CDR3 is TGTGCCACCAGTGACAACTCCTACAATGAGCAGTTCTTC.

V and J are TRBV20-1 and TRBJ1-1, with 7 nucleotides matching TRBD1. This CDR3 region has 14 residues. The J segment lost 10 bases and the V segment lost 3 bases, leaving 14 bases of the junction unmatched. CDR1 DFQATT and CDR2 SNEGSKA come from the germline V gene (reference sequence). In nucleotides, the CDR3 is TGCAGTGCTAGGATGAACCTGGACAGGAGAGGAGCTTTCTTT. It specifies CSARMNLDRRGAFF.

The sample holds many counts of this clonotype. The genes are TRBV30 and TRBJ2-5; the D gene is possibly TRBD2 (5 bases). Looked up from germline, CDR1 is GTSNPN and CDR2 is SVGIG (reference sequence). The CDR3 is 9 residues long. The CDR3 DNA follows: TGTGCGGCGGGAGAGACCCAGTACTTC. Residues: CAAGETQYF. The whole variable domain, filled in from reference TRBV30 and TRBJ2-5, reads SQTIHQWPATLVQPVGSPLSLECTVEGTSNPNLYWYRQAAGRGLQLLFYSVGIGQISSEVPQNLSASRPQDRQFILSSKKLLLSDSGFYLCAAGETQYFGPGTRLLVL.

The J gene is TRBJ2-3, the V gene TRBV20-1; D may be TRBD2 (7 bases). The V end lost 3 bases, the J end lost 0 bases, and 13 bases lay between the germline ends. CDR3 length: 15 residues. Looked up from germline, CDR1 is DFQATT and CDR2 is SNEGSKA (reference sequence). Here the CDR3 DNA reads TGCAGTGCTAGTCGCGGGGGCTCTAGCACAGATACGCAGTATTTT. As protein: CSASRGGSSTDTQYF.

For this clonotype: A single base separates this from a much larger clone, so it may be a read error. CDR3 nucleotides: TGTGCCAGCAGCTTAGTGGGGAGGGGAGCCCTCCGGGTGACCCAGTACTTC. The encoded protein is CASSLVGRGALRVTQYF. The rearrangement joins TRBV11-2 to TRBJ2-5; 7 bases are shared with TRBD2. Trimming removed 1 base from V and 7 bases from J; junction bases left unmatched: 15. The germline V gene has CDR1 SGHAT and CDR2 FQNNGV. The CDR3 covers 17 residues.

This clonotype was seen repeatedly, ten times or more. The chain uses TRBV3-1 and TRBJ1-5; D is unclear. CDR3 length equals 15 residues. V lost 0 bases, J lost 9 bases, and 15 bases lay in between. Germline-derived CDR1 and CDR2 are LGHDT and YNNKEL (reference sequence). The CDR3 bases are TGTGCCAGCAGCCAAGACGCACAATCATATTGGCCCCAGCATTTT. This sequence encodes CASSQDAQSYWPQHF.

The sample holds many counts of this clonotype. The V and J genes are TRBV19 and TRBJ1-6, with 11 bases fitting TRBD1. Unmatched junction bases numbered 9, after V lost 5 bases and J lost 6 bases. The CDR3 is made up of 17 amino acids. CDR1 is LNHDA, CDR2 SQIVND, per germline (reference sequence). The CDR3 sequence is CASSPTGQGAVNSPLHF. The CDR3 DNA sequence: TGTGCCAGTAGTCCCACCGGACAGGGGGCGGTTAATTCACCCCTCCACTTT. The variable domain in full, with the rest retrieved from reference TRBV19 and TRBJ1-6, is DGGITQSPKYLFRKEGQNVTLSCEQNLNHDAMYWYRQDPGQGLRLIYYSQIVNDFQKGDIAEGYSVSREKKESFPLTVTSAQKNPTAFYLCASSPTGQGAVNSPLHFGNGTRLTVT.

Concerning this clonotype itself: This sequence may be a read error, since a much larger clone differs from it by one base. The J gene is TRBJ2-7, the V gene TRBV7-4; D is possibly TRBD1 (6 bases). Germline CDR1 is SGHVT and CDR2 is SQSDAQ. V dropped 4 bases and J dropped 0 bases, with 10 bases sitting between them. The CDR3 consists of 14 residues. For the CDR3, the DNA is TGTGCCAGCAGCTCAAGGGACACCTCCTACGAGCAGTACTTC. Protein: CASSSRDTSYEQYF. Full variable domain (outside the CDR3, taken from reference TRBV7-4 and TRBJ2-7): GAGVSQSPRYKVAKRGRDVALRCDSISGHVTLYWYRQTLGQGSEVLTYSQSDAQRDKSGRPSGRFSAERPERSVSTLKIQRTEQGDSAVYLCASSSRDTSYEQYFGPGTRLTVT.

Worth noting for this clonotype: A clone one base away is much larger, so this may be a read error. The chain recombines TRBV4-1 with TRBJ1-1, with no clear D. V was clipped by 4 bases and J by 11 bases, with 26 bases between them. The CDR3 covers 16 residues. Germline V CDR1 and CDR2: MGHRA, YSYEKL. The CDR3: CASSLMVRQRPTSAFF. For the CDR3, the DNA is TGCGCCAGCAGCCTCATGGTCCGCCAGCGGCCCACCTCGGCTTTCTTT.

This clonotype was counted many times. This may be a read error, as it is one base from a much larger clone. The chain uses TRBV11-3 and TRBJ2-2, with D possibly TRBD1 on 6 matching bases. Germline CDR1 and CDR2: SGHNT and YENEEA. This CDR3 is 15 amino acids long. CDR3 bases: TGTGCCAGCAGCTACGCCGGGACAACACCCGGGAAGCTGTTTTTT. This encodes CASSYAGTTPGKLFF.

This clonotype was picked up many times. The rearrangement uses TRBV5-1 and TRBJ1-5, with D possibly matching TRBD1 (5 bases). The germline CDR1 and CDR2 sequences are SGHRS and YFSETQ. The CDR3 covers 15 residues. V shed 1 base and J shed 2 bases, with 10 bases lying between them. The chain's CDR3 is CASSLWGEGNQPQHF. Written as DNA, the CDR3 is TGCGCCAGCAGCTTGTGGGGGGAAGGCAATCAGCCCCAGCATTTT.

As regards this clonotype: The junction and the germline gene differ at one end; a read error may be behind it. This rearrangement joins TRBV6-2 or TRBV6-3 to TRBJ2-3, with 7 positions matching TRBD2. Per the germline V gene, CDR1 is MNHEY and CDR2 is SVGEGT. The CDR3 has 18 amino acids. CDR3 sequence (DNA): TGTGCCAGCAGTTCCCGACACTTGCGGGGGATCGGCACAGATACGGAGTATTTT. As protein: CASSSRHLRGIGTDTEYF.

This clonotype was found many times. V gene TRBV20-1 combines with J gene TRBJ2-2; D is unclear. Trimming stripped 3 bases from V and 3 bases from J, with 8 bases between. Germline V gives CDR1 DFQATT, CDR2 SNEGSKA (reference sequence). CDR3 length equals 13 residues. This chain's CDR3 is CSARWADTGELFF. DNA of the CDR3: TGCAGTGCTAGGTGGGCCGACACCGGGGAGCTGTTTTTT.

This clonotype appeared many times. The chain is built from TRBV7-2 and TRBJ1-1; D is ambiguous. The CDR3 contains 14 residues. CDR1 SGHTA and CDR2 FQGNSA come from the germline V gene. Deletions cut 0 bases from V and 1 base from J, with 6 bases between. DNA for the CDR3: TGTGCCAGCAGCTTAGCGCTTGCGAACACTGAAGCTTTCTTT. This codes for CASSLALANTEAFF.

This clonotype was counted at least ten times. DNA for the CDR3: TGCAGCGTTGAATCAGGGACGGGCATGAATGAGCAGTTCTTC. This gives the protein CSVESGTGMNEQFF. V usage is TRBV29-1 and J usage is TRBJ2-1; either TRBD1 or TRBD2 may supply D (5 bases each). Trimming took off 2 bases at V and 7 bases at J, with 15 bases between the two ends. The CDR3 spans 14 residues. Germline loops: CDR1 SQVTM, CDR2 ANQGSEA.

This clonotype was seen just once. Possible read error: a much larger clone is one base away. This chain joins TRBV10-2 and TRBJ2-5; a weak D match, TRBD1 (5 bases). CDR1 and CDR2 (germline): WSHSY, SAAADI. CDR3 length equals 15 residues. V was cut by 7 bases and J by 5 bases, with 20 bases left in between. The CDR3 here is CASIEGEYGAETQYF. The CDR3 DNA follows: TGCGCCAGCATCGAAGGGGAATATGGAGCGGAGACCCAGTACTTC.

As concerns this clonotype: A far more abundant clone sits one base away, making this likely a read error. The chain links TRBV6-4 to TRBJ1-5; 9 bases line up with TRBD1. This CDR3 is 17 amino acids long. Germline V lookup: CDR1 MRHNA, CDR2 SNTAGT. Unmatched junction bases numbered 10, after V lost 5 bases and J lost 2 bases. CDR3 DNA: TGTGCCAGCAGTTCCATAAACTGGGACAGGGGCAATCAGCCCCAGCATTTT. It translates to CASSSINWDRGNQPQHF.

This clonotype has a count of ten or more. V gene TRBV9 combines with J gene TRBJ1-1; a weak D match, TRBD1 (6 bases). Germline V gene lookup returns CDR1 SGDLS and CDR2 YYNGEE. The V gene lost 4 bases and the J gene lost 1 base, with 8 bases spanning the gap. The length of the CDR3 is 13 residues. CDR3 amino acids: CASSLTGNTEAFF. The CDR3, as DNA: TGTGCCAGCAGCTTGACAGGGAACACTGAAGCTTTCTTT.

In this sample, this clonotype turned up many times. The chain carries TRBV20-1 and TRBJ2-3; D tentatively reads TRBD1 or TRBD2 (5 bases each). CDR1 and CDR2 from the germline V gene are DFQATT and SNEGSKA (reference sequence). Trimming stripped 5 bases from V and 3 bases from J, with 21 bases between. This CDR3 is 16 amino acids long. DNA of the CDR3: TGCAGTGCTCGAGCCCCGACGGCAGAGGGGACAGATACGCAGTATTTT. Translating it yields CSARAPTAEGTDTQYF.